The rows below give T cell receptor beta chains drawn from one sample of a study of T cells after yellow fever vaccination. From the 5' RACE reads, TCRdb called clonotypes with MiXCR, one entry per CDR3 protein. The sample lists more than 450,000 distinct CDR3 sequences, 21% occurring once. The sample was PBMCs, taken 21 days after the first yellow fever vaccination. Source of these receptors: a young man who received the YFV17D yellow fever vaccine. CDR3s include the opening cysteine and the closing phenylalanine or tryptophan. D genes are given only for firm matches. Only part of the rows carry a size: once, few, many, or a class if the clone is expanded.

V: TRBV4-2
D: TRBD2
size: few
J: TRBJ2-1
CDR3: CASSPWTSGTGEQFF
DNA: TGTGCCAGCAGCCCGTGGACTAGCGGGACCGGTGAGCAGTTCTTC

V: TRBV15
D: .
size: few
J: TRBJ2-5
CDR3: CATSPAWGRQETQYF
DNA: TGTGCCACCAGCCCTGCGTGGGGGCGGCAAGAGACCCAGTACTTC

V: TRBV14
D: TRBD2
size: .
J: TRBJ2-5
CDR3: CASSPRLAGETQYF
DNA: TGTGCCAGCAGCCCACGACTAGCGGGGGAGACCCAGTACTTC

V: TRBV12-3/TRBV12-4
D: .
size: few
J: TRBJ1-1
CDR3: CASRLFTEAFF
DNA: TGTGCCAGCAGGCTCTTCACTGAAGCTTTCTTT

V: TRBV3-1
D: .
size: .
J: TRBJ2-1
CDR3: CASSQVKGPRYNEQFF
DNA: TGTGCCAGCAGCCAGGTTAAGGGCCCCCGGTACAATGAGCAGTTCTTC

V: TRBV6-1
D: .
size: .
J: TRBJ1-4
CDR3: CASSEARGWFEKLFF
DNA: TGTGCCAGCAGTGAAGCTAGAGGGTGGTTTGAAAAACTGTTTTTT

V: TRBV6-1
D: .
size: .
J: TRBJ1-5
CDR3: CASMEQYNQPQHF
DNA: TGTGCCAGCATGGAACAGTATAATCAGCCCCAGCATTTT

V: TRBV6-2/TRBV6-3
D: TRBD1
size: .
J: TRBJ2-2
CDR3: CASSVSGGINGELFF
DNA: TGTGCCAGCAGCGTTTCAGGGGGCATAAACGGGGAGCTGTTTTTT

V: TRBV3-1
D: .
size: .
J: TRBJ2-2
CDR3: CASSQEGGSTGELFF
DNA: TGTGCCAGCAGCCAAGAGGGGGGTTCTACCGGGGAGCTGTTTTTT

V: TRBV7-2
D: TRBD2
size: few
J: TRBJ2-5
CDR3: CASSLAPTVSGGYQETQYF
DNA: TGTGCCAGCAGCTTAGCCCCTACAGTCAGCGGGGGCTACCAAGAGACCCAGTACTTC

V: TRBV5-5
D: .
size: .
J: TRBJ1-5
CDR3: CASSLAGGRRQPQHF
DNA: TGTGCCAGCAGCTTGGCGGGGGGCCGACGTCAGCCCCAGCATTTT

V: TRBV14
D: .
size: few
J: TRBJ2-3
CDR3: CASSQVSTPPWTDTQYF
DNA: TGTGCCAGCAGCCAAGTCTCTACGCCGCCCTGGACAGATACGCAGTATTTT

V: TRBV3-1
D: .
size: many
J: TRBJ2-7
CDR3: CASSPRGDEQYF
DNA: TGTGCCAGCAGCCCGCGTGGGGACGAGCAGTACTTC

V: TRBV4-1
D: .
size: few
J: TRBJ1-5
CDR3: CASSQGGHDNQPQHF
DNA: TGCGCCAGCAGCCAAGGAGGGCATGACAATCAGCCCCAGCATTTT

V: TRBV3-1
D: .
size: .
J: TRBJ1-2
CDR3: CASSPQGYLYGYTF
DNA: TGTGCCAGCAGCCCTCAGGGGTACCTCTATGGCTACACCTTC

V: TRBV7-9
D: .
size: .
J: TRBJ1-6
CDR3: CASSFGADNSPLHF
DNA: TGTGCCAGCAGCTTTGGGGCAGATAATTCACCCCTCCACTTT

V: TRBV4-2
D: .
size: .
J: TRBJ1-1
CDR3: CASSAVGGGMNTEAFF
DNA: TGTGCCAGCAGCGCTGTAGGGGGGGGCATGAACACTGAAGCTTTCTTT

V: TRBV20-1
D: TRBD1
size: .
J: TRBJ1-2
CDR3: CSARGEQGNGYTF
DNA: TGCAGTGCTAGAGGAGAACAGGGGAATGGCTACACCTTC

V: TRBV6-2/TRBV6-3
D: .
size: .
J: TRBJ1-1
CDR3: CASSKRTSGNTEAFF
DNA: TGTGCCAGCAGTAAACGAACCTCAGGGAACACTGAAGCTTTCTTT

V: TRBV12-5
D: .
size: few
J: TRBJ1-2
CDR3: CASAPANYGYTF
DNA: TGTGCTAGTGCCCCGGCGAACTATGGCTACACCTTC

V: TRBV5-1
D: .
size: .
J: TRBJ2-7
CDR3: CASSLGRTLYEQYF
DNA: TGCGCCAGCAGCTTGGGGCGGACACTTTACGAGCAGTACTTC

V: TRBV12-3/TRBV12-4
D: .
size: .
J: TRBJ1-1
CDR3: CASSLEGADTEAFF
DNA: TGTGCCAGCAGCCTGGAAGGGGCGGACACTGAAGCTTTCTTT

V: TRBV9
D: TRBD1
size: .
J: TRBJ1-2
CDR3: CASSAGQGAGYGYTF
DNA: TGTGCCAGCAGCGCCGGACAGGGGGCGGGCTATGGCTACACCTTC

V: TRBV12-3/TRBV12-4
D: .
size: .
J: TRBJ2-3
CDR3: CASSAWTGLITDTQYF
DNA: TGTGCCAGCAGTGCCTGGACGGGGCTGATAACAGATACGCAGTATTTT

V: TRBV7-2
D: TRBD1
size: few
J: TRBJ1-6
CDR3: CASSFWGQRNSPLHF
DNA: TGTGCCAGCAGCTTTTGGGGACAGCGTAATTCACCCCTCCACTTT